The sequence of this T cell receptor beta chain was determined in a study of T cell responses to AZD1222 COVID-19 vaccine (dated by TCRdb to about 2021). Background on the whole study: Because spike-specific TCR depth and breadth did not differ between the two schedules, AZD1222 recipients who got a second dose at roughly 4 weeks were pooled with those who got a second dose at roughly 12 weeks. TCR sequencing was performed for 233 trial participants, of whom about 200 were given two doses of AZD1222 and around 26 were given two doses of MenACWY control vaccine. Trial participants were enrolled by age into subgroups of 18-55, 56-69 and 70-plus years, and roughly 150, 30 and 60 TCR-sequenced participants, respectively, were included in these subgroups. The study at large found these results: After two AZD1222 doses, spike-specific TCR breadth and depth were significantly higher than at day 0 and than in MenACWY recipients. The vaccine-associated CD4 TCRs covered the entire spike protein, and the dominant responses fell in regions 160-218 and 743-854. No day 14 peak-response samples were available, so repertoires were characterized only after the peak T cell response. In the small 56-69-year group, the increase in depth fell short of significance, most likely because of low power. Participants were mostly white British, with more females than males. The authors suggested clonal diversity may have been underestimated. Epitopes outside the regions mutated in the B.1.351 and B.1.1.7 variants were reportedly recognized by nearly half of the unique spike-specific TCRs. Conclusions about previously exposed vaccinees are limited, since just 6 or 7 AZD1222 recipients were seropositive for SARS-CoV-2 at baseline.

To note about this clone: Its cognate antigen has yet to be identified. Base qualities are missing; no much larger clone stands one base away.

The CDR3 regions of human TCRbeta chains were analyzed by immunosequencing. The original pipeline was this. TCRs in the repertoires were compared against a reference library of SARS-CoV-2-specific TCRs that had been generated with the MIRA antigen-specificity platform. Breadth was defined as the fraction of unique TCRs that were SARS-CoV-2-associated, and depth was defined as the fraction of total T cells that were SARS-CoV-2-associated. Each spike-specific TCR was assigned to its reactive spike region and to a CD4 or CD8 class using the MIRA data. Log10-transformed breadth and depth values were compared by one-way ANOVA with Sidak's multiple comparisons tests. This immuneACCESS table, as held by TCRdb, lists in-frame sequences with V and J called but not all clones. Of the missing ones, under half trace to an unresolved V gene in checked studies; the others have no known cause. V and J calls and clone size are given by that table; D and trimming were obtained from the DNA. The sample contains fewer than 120,000 clones, around nine tenths of them found a single time. 3.2% of the sample is taken by the ten largest.

The sample's time point label is to be understood as: baseline before first vaccination. Samples from vaccinated people were obtained from the UK trials COV001 and COV002, which included a single-blind randomized controlled phase 2/3 trial of AZD1222 (ChAdOx1 nCoV-19) in healthy adults. For TCRbeta chain sequencing, PBMC samples were collected from trial participants at day 0 and at day 28 after the second dose. The V end gives up 2 bases and the J end 0 bases, leaving 0 bases in the junction not matched to a gene. Sequences SEHNR (CDR1) and FQNEAQ (CDR2) are obtained from the germline V gene (reference sequence). Reading from cysteine to phenylalanine, the CDR3 counts 15 amino acids. The kept DNA is CDR3 alone, 45 bases in frame from the first base.

The material sequenced was peripheral blood, taken on day 0 of AZD1222 vaccination. Recombination joined TRBV7-9 with TRBJ1-5, and 8 junction bases match TRBD1. The receptor comes from an adult in good health. The bases are TGTGCCAGCAGCTTAACAGGGGGTAGCAATCAGCCCCAGCATTTT. Translated, it gives CASSLTGGSNQPQHF. Extended through the reference TRBV7-9 and TRBJ1-5 proteins, this CDR3 yields the full variable domain: DTGVSQNPRHKITKRGQNVTFRCDPISEHNRLYWYRQTLGQGPEFLTYFQNEAQLEKSRLLSDRFSAERPKGSFSTLEIQRTEQGDSAMYLCASSLTGGSNQPQHFGDGTRLSIL.